This passage covers 4 T cell receptor beta chains from one sample sequenced in a study of blood T cell repertoires in COVID-19. Assay: immunoSEQ multiplex PCR; the TCRdb copy retains only in-frame clones and omits some. The sample shows fewer than 90,000 clones, roughly 84% of them seen only once. Sequences were obtained from peripheral blood. All receptors derive from a human donor in a cohort sampled during active COVID-19.

This chain uses TRBV5-1 with TRBJ2-5; D is possibly TRBD1 (5 bases). V was trimmed by 1 base and J by 5 bases, leaving 9 bases between them. The length of the CDR3 is 13 residues. Per the germline V gene, CDR1 is SGHRS and CDR2 is YFSETQ. As DNA, the CDR3 is TGCGCCAGCAGCTTGTTCCCAGGGGAGACCCAGTACTTC. Protein product: CASSLFPGETQYF.

The chain is built from TRBV2 and TRBJ2-1; 9 bases map to TRBD2. Trimming cost V 5 bases and J 4 bases; bases outside gene matches: 6. CDR3 length: 15 residues. The V gene's germline CDR1 is SNHLY and CDR2 FYNNEI. The CDR3: CASSSRLAAYNEQFF. The DNA of the CDR3 is TGTGCCAGCAGTTCAAGACTAGCGGCGTACAATGAGCAGTTCTTC.

Here the CDR3 DNA reads TGCAGCGCCCTACAGGGGGCCGGGGAGCTGTTTTTT. It codes for CSALQGAGELFF. J is TRBJ2-2 and V is TRBV29-1, with 8 bases identical to TRBD1. Germline trimming cut 7 bases from V and 6 bases from J; bases unmatched to any gene: 4. This CDR3 spans 12 amino acids. Germline V gene lookup returns CDR1 SQVTM and CDR2 ANQGSEA.

This clone came up a few times. J is TRBJ2-1 and V is TRBV6-5; 8 bases are a match to TRBD2. This CDR3 spans 15 amino acids. Germline V lookup: CDR1 MNHEY, CDR2 SVGAGI. V was pared by 7 bases and J by 5 bases, with 10 bases of the junction left unmatched. This CDR3 reads CASKPSGQNHNEQFF. The CDR3 DNA follows: TGTGCCAGCAAGCCTAGCGGGCAAAATCACAATGAGCAGTTCTTC.